This TCR beta chain was documented in a study of T cells after yellow fever vaccination. Background on the study: Fractions of low cell number were prepared using SMART-Seq v4 Ultra Low Input. Overall study results and limits: Subsequent booster samples again held most clones from primary vaccination (96% CD4, approximately 85% CD8). Peak timing came faster in the weaker secondary response, day 5 versus 15.

The CDR3 loop spans 17 amino acids. The germline CDR1 and CDR2 sequences are ENHRY and SYGVKD. Trimming removed 2 bases from V and 5 bases from J; junction bases left unmatched: 10. For TCR, cDNA came from 5'RACE template switching, which added a universal primer site and UMIs. TCRdb ran MiXCR on the 5' RACE reads and lists one entry per CDR3 protein. The table shows around 260,000 distinct CDR3 sequences, with about 5% occurring only once. This clonotype occurred a few times. Its cognate antigen is unknown. This receptor was obtained from a man aged 18 to 30 who received the YFV17D yellow fever vaccine. The sample in question was CD4+ T cells sorted from PBMCs, obtained on the day of the yellow fever booster vaccination. The V gene is TRBV10-3, the J gene TRBJ1-5; 9 positions agree with TRBD1. Written as DNA, the CDR3 is TGTGCCATCAGTGAGACCTTACCGGGACAGGGTTATCAGCCCCAGCATTTT. Protein product: CAISETLPGQGYQPQHF.